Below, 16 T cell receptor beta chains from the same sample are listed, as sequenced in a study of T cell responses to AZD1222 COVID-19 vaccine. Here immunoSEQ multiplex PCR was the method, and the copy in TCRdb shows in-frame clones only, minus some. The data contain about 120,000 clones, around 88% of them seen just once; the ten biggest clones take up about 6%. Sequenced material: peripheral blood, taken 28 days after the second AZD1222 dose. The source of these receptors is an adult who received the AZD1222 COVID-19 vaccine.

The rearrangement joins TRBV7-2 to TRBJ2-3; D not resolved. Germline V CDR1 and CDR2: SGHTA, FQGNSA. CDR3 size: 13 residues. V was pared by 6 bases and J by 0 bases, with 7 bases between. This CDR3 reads CASSPTSTDTQYF. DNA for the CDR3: TGTGCCAGCAGTCCAACTAGCACAGATACGCAGTATTTT.

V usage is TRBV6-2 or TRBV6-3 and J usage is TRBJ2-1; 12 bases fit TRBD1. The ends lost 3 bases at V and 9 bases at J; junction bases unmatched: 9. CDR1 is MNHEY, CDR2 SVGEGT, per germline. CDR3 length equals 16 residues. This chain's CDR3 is CASSYPTGTGGIEQFF. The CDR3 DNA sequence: TGTGCCAGCAGTTATCCAACCGGGACAGGGGGCATTGAGCAGTTCTTC.

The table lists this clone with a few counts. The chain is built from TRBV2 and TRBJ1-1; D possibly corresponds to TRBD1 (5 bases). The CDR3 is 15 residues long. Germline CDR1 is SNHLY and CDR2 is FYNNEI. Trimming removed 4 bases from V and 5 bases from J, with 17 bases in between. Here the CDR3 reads CASSGKDSRDTEAFF. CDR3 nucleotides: TGTGCCAGCAGTGGGAAGGACTCCAGGGATACTGAAGCTTTCTTT.

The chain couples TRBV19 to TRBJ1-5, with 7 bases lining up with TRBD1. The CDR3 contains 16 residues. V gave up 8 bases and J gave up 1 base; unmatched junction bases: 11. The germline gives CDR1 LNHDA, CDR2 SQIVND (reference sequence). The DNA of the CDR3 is TGTGCCAGTTGTCGGGACAGAAGCATGAGCAATCAGCCCCAGCATTTT. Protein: CASCRDRSMSNQPQHF.

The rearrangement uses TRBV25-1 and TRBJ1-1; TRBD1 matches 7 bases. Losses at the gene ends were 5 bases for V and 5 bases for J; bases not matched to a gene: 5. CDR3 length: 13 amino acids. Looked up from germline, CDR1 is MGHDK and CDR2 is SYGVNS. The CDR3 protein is CASSSQGKTEAFF. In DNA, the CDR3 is TGTGCCAGCAGTTCACAGGGGAAGACTGAAGCTTTCTTT. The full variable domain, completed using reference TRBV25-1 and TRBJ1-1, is EADIYQTPRYLVIGTGKKITLECSQTMGHDKMYWYQQDPGMELHLIHYSYGVNSTEKGDLSSESTVSRIRTEHFPLTLESARPSHTSQYLCASSSQGKTEAFFGQGTRLTVV.

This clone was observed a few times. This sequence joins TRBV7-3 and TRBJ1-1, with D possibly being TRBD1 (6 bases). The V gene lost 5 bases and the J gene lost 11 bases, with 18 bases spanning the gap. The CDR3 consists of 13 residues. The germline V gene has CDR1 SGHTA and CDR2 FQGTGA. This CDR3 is CASSHKVGGAAFF. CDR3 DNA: TGTGCCAGCAGCCATAAGGTGGGGGGCGCGGCTTTCTTT.

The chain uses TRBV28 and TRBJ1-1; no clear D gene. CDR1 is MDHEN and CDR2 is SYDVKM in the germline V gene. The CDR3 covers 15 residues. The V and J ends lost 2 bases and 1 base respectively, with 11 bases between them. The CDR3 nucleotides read TGTGCCAGCAGTTTAGATCTCTCGACGAACACTGAAGCTTTCTTT. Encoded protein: CASSLDLSTNTEAFF.

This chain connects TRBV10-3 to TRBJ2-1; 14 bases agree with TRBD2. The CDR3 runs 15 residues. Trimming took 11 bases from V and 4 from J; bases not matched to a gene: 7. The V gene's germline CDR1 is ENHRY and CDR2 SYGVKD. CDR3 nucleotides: TGTGCCGTATCGGGACTAGCGGGAGTATACAATGAGCAGTTCTTC. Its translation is CAVSGLAGVYNEQFF.

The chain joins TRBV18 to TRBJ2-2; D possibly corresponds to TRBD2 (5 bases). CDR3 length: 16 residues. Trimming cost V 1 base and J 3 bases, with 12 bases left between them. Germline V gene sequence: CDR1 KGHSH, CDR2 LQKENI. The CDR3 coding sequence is TGTGCCAGCTCACCACGCCAAGGAGGACACACCGGGGAGCTGTTTTTT. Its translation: CASSPRQGGHTGELFF.

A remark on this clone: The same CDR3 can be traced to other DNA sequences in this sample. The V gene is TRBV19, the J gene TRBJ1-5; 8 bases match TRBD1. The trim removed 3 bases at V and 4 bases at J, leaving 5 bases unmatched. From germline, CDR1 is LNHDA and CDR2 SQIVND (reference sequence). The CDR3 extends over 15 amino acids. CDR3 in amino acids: CASSIQGAGNQPQHF. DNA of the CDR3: TGTGCCAGTAGTATCCAGGGGGCGGGAAATCAGCCCCAGCATTTT.

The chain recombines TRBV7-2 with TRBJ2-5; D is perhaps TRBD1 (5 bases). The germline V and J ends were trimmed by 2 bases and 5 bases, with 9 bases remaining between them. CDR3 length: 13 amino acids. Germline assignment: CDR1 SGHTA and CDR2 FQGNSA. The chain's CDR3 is CASSLNRLETQYF. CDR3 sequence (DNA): TGTGCCAGCAGCTTAAACAGGTTGGAGACCCAGTACTTC.

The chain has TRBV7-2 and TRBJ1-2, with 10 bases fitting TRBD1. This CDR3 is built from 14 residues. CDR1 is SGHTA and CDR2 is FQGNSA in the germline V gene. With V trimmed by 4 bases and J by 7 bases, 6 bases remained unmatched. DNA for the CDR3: TGTGCCAGCAGCTCTCTCGGACAGGGGGGTGGCTACACCTTC. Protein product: CASSSLGQGGGYTF.

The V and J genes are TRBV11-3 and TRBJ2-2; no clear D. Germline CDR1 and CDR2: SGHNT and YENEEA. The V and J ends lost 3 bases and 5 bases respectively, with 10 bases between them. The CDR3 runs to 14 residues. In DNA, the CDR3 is TGTGCCAGCAGCTTCAGTACGGTGACCGGGGAGCTGTTTTTT. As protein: CASSFSTVTGELFF.

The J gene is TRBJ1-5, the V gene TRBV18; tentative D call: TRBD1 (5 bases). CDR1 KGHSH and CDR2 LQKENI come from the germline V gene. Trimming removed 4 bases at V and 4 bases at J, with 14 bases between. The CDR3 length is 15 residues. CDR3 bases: TGTGCCAGCTCACGCGCAGGGAGCGATAATCAGCCCCAGCATTTT. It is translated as CASSRAGSDNQPQHF.

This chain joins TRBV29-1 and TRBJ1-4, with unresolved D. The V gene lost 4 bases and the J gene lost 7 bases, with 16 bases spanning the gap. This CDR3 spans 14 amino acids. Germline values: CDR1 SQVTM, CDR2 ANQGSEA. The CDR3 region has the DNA TGCAGCGTTGGGGGAGGACGACGGGGTGAAAAACTGTTTTTT. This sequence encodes CSVGGGRRGEKLFF.

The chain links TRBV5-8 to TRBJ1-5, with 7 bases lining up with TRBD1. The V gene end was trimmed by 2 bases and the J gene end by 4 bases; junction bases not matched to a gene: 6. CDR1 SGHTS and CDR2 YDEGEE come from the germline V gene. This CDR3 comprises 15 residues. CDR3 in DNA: TGTGCCAGCAGCTTAGGGACAGCAACAAATCAGCCCCAGCATTTT. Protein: CASSLGTATNQPQHF.